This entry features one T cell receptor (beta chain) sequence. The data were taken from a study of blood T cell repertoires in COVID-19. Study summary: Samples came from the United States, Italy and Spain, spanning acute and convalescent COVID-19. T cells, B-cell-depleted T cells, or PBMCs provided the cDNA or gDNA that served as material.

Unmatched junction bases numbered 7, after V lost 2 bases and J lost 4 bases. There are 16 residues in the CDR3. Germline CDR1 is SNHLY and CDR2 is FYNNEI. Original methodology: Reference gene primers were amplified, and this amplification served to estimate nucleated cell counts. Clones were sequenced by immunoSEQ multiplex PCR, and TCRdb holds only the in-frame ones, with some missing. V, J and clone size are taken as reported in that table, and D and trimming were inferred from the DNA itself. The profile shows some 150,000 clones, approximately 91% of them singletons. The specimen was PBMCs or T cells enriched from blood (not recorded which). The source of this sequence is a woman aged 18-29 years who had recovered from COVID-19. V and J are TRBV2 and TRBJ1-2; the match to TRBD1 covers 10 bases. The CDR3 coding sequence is TGTGCCAGCAGTGAATGGGGGGGACAGGGGACCTATGGCTACACCTTC. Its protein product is CASSEWGGQGTYGYTF.